Included here is one T cell receptor (beta chain) sequence, with context. This clonotype has only a few counts. Which antigen it targets is not known. Base qualities are missing; no much larger clone stands one base away. The sample belongs to a study of blood T cells in healthy people across ages (dated by TCRdb to the mid-2010s). With regard to the full study: In model experiments, template switching captured about one uniquely barcoded TCR beta cDNA molecule for every two T cells. Age-related changes in TCR beta repertoire diversity were measured in the study by deep sequencing normalized with unique cDNA molecular identifiers. The study analyzed two additional independent replicas of 1 million unique cDNA reads from the same blood draw for two donors, one aged 18 to 30 and one aged 80 or older. Donors of different ages were randomly distributed across sequencing lanes to avoid experimental bias. The donors were divided into four age groups: young (average roughly 17 years), middle-aged (about 40), aged (roughly 60) and long-lived (roughly 82). Overall study outcomes, separate from this receptor: Because profiling used bulk unsorted PBMCs, naive and antigen-experienced compartments could not be compared conclusively. Compared with the aged group, more naive CD4+ T cells, fewer expanded clones and increased TCR diversity were shown by the long-lived group, suggesting age selection. Donor CMV infection status was unknown, potentially confounding age-related changes in expanded clonotypes. Observed TCR beta diversity per million T cells fell roughly linearly with age, and a significant reduction was already apparent by age approximately 40. A strong correlation was found between observed TCR beta diversity and the percentage of naive T cells measured by flow cytometry. Estimates of total diversity based on one million sequenced T cells were considered lower bounds and underestimates.

The junction carries 15 bases between V and J, which are trimmed by 2 bases and 4 bases respectively. CDR1 and CDR2, per the germline V gene, are ENHRY and SYGVKD. The CDR3, cysteine through phenylalanine, is 15 amino acids long. Only the CDR3 portion is preserved as DNA: 45 bases, with reading frame beginning at the first base. Library construction relied on 5' RACE. The instrument was an Illumina HiSeq 2500. The second PCR ran for roughly 7 to 11 cycles and used a J-beta primer mix along with a sample-barcoded 5' primer. A unique molecular identifier was introduced onto each TCR beta cDNA molecule by a template-switch 5' adaptor carrying 12 random nucleotides. At least 3 million CDR3-containing paired-end reads were obtained from each sample. The Mint cDNA synthesis kit, primed by a TRBC-specific oligonucleotide, was used to synthesize first-strand cDNA from all RNA. Following uracil-DNA glycosylase treatment, a first 18-cycle PCR with universal primers M1SS and BC2_uni_R was performed on all cDNA. The source study handled its data this way. Normalization of each sample was performed by random selection of 1 million high-quality reads, each carrying a distinct molecular identifier. Instead of being binned into consensus sequences, reads with shared molecular identifiers were discarded. MiTCR, set to a Q25 quality threshold and the strictest error-elimination algorithm, was used for CDR3 identification, clonotype clustering and error correction. A nonparametric unseen species model using Euler transformation provided a lower-bound estimate of total TCR beta diversity. Starting from the raw public reads, TCRdb applied fastp trimming at Q25, assembled clones with MiXCR and retained in-frame beta chains. For every CDR3 protein sequence, its rows merge into one entry that carries the most common genes and DNA. TCRdb's processing, not the study's, gives the V and J calls here. In this sample the table shows 550,000 to 600,000 distinct CDR3 sequences, 25% to 30% of which occur a single time. The top ten clonotypes cover less than 20% of the sample.

Donors were a few dozen systemically healthy Caucasian individuals from Russia aged roughly 6 to 95 years. Around 10 milliliters of peripheral blood were drawn from each donor into EDTA-treated Vacutainer tubes. Ficoll-Paque density-gradient centrifugation was used to isolate PBMCs, with at least 6.5 million per sample. Trizol reagent was used to extract total RNA from the PBMCs, yielding at least 5.5 micrograms per sample. For every donor, flow cytometry on a PBMC aliquot measured the percentage of naive CD45RAhigh/CD27high T cells. The sequence is built from TRBV10-3 and TRBJ2-7; the D gene is possibly TRBD1 or TRBD2, with 5 bases matching each. The receptor's source is a woman aged 70-85 years in good health. Sequencing was done on a sample of blood. Read as DNA, the sequence is TGTGCCATCAGTGAGCTCGAAGGGGAGAGATACGAGCAGTACTTC. The translation is CAISELEGERYEQYF.